The entry below gives a single T cell receptor (beta chain) sequence along with its context. TCRdb's copy holds only in-frame clones and misses some; the assay was immunoSEQ multiplex PCR. This sample has 65,000 to 85,000 clones; approximately 86% occur once, and the top ten carry roughly 2%. The CDR3 totals 15 residues. Germline loops: CDR1 SGHVS, CDR2 FQNEAQ. After removal of 5 bases from V and 4 bases from J, the junction contained 11 bases not matched to a gene. The entry originates in a study of OX40 agonist ivuxolimab in advanced cancers. Whole-study context: The patients' treatment was ivuxolimab, an agonistic anti-OX40 (CD134) antibody. Those enrolled were about 82% male, with a mean age of roughly 62 years and ages from roughly 23 to 79.

This clonotype was sampled from an adult with an advanced solid tumor such as melanoma, head and neck, liver or kidney cancer. Sample: CD4+ or CD8+ T cells sorted from blood, taken in a trial of the OX40 agonist ivuxolimab. The rearrangement joins TRBV7-8 to TRBJ2-7, with TRBD1 identical over 7 bases. This CDR3 is CASSTRQGVSYEQYF. CDR3 coding DNA: TGTGCCAGCAGCACGCGACAGGGAGTAAGTTACGAGCAGTACTTC.